The following is a T cell receptor (beta chain) sequence with its context. What antigen it recognizes has not been identified. Base qualities were left out, and no much larger clone turns up one base away. Using the deep immunoSEQ assay, multiplex PCR amplified TCR CDR3 regions from genomic DNA. Extracted genomic DNA from each cell subset was distributed evenly across all wells of several immunoSEQ 96-well plates, and each plate was treated as a replicate. For sorted subsets, each replicate PCR was loaded with approximately 200 ng genomic DNA, equivalent to 25,000 to 35,000 T cell genomes. The purified libraries were quantified using a Qubit 3.0 fluorometer, sized with a Bioanalyzer 2100, and then quantified again using the KAPA Library Quantification kit. Every immunoSEQ 96-well plate was sequenced on a separate single-read 150-cycle Illumina NextSeq 550 flow cell. In the source study's methods: Because the immunoSEQ output held only junctional sequences and lacked quality scores, the filtering could not match the filtering applied to full-length reads. To assign V/J genes and CDR3, sequences were annotated using PyIR, a Python wrapper for IgBLAST v1.9, with IMGT germline references. Reads were removed for weak V/J assignments (E-value above 1e-6), missing CDR3, stop codons, out-of-frame junctions, or ambiguous translated residues. V3J clonotypes were defined as sequences sharing an identical inferred V gene, J gene, and CDR3 amino acid sequence. To compute the percentage overlap between repertoires, the number of shared unique clonotypes was divided by the size of the smaller repertoire. Three approaches were used to assess repertoire richness: RTK rarefaction, the Chao1 estimator, and Recon v2.1 estimates of unobserved clonotypes. For all TCRbeta clonotypes obtained by the gDNA method from a few donors, generation probabilities were computed with OLGA. The clones in this table, taken by TCRdb from immuneACCESS, are in-frame only. Not every clone is retained; where verified, under half of the shortfall comes from an unresolved V gene, and the cause of the rest is unknown. The V and J calls and clone size are taken from that table; D and trimming were inferred from the DNA. Within this sample are more than 1.2 million clones, with approximately 98.5% of them counted one time only. The top ten hold 0.3% to 0.45% of the sample.

This sample was taken from a study of shared clonotypes between healthy human individuals (dated by TCRdb to about 2020). Some background on the complete study: The cohort comprised a couple of women and a few men aged 18 to 49 years. For each donor, three plates each were used for CD4 naive and CD4 memory, two plates were used for CD8 naive, and one plate was used for CD8 memory. To estimate repertoire size and how much clonotypes are shared between individuals, the study performed deep sequencing of blood TCR repertoires from five healthy adults. To increase sequencing depth and limit assay-specific biases, TCR repertoire library preparation and sequencing were carried out by different laboratories using diverse techniques. Per donor, leukapheresis produced somewhere between about 0.85 and 8.9 billion PBMCs.

The donors were healthy, HIV-negative adults with no recently reported acute infections or vaccinations. Only Caucasian adults living in Nashville, Tennessee, USA were represented among the donors. CD4+ T cells were enriched by magnetic negative selection, after which naive cells were positively selected on CD45RA and the negative fraction was taken as the memory subset. After blood collection by leukapheresis, PBMCs were isolated using Ficoll-Histopaque density gradient centrifugation and then cryopreserved in the vapor phase of liquid nitrogen. Analytical flow cytometry was used to check the purity and quantity of every magnetically sorted T cell population. Each sorted fraction had its genomic DNA isolated and then quantified by UV absorbance on a Nanodrop 2000c. There are 16 amino acids in the CDR3, from cysteine to phenylalanine inclusive. Only the CDR3 DNA stays, 48 bases, in frame from base 1. CDR1 and CDR2 are read off the germline V gene (reference sequence) as MNHEY and SMNVEV. At the junction V is shortened by 1 base and J by 3 bases; bases outside the gene matches: 6.

What the research found in general, with its limitations: Because the study included a small number of donors, the genetic and exposure-history diversity represented was limited. Based on pairwise subsampling, the degree of clonotype sharing among donors was expected to be affected by sequencing depth. Sampling was restricted to blood, and TCR repertoires in tissues likely differ from the TCR repertoires found in blood. Higher generation probabilities were observed for clonotypes shared by all four sorted-subset donors than for non-shared clonotypes. Incomplete sequencing was indicated by rarefaction of sorted-subset datasets, despite the large sequencing depth. Estimated clonotype richness was generally larger for naive than for memory subsets. When a few donors were compared, the shared fraction of clonotypes was 5% to 6.5% for naive CD4, approximately 3.3% for naive CD8, more than 2% for memory CD4, and about 0.36% for memory CD8.

The source of this sequence is a man aged 25 to 40 in good health. The chain was built from TRBV27 and TRBJ1-5; a stretch of 7 junction bases matches TRBD1. Input material: naive CD4+ T cells sorted from blood. Per the publication, the cell subset or site label means: CD45RA+ positively selected. Here the CDR3 is given as CASSLFAQGDNQPQHF. The DNA sequence is given as TGTGCCAGCAGTTTATTTGCCCAGGGGGACAATCAGCCCCAGCATTTT.